A single sample gave rise to the 20 T cell receptor beta chains below, sequenced in a study of CD8+CD57+ T cells in acquired aplastic anemia. Genomic DNA templated the TCR beta VDJ and CDR3 profiling. TCRdb processed the reads anew with MiXCR; each CDR3 protein has one entry. The table has fewer than 250,000 distinct CDR3 sequences, 47% seen once. Patients sequenced had flow cytometry evidence of CD8+CD57+ cell expansion. The source material was sorted CD4+, CD8+, or CD8+CD57+ T cells (not recorded which) from PBMCs. All receptors come from a human donor with aplastic anemia.

A note on this clonotype: A much larger clone differs from this one at a single base, so this may be a read error. The CDR3 region is CAGSLEYRGAEKLFF. CDR3 bases: TGTGCCGGCAGCTTAGAGTACAGGGGGGCAGAAAAACTGTTTTTT. The chain carries TRBV11-2 and TRBJ1-4, with 8 bases fitting TRBD1. This CDR3 is built from 15 residues. Germline V gives CDR1 SGHAT, CDR2 FQNNGV.

The rearrangement links TRBV10-1 to TRBJ2-7; 9 bases match TRBD1. Trimming cost V 6 bases and J 5 bases; bases outside gene matches: 11. This CDR3 is built from 15 residues. Germline-derived CDR1 and CDR2 are WNHNN and SYGVQD (reference sequence). CDR3 in amino acids: CASSALQGAGNEQYF. CDR3 DNA sequence: TGCGCCAGCAGCGCCTTACAGGGGGCAGGAAACGAGCAGTACTTC.

In this sample, this clonotype turned up many times. This chain joins TRBV20-1 and TRBJ2-7; D is perhaps TRBD1 (5 bases). Germline CDR1 and CDR2: DFQATT and SNEGSKA (reference sequence). The CDR3 extends over 13 amino acids. V was trimmed by 6 bases and J by 0 bases, leaving 12 bases between them. CDR3 sequence reads: CSALMTVSYEQYF. DNA of the CDR3: TGCAGTGCACTCATGACAGTCTCCTACGAGCAGTACTTC.

This clonotype has at least ten counts. The rearrangement links TRBV19 to TRBJ1-5; TRBD1 might be the D (5 bases). Germline lookup yields CDR1 LNHDA and CDR2 SQIVND (reference sequence). Trimming removed 5 bases from V and 4 bases from J, with 21 bases in between. This CDR3 contains 17 residues. The CDR3 loop is CASSPGTQVFLNQPQHF. CDR3 bases: TGTGCCAGTAGTCCCGGGACGCAAGTCTTTCTAAATCAGCCCCAGCATTTT.

This clonotype occurred once. The chain couples TRBV25-1 to TRBJ2-7; 10 nucleotides agree with TRBD1. The J segment lost 5 bases and the V segment lost 9 bases, leaving 7 bases of the junction unmatched. The length of the CDR3 is 13 residues. Germline CDR1 MGHDK, CDR2 SYGVNS. The CDR3 reads CASSTDRGNEQYF. CDR3 nucleotide sequence: TGTGCCAGTAGTACGGACAGGGGGAACGAGCAGTACTTC.

Points on this clonotype: The junction departs from the called germline gene at one end, perhaps through a read error. This chain joins TRBV6-1 and TRBJ1-1, with D possibly matching TRBD1 (5 bases). The length of the CDR3 is 15 residues. In germline, CDR1 is MNHNS, CDR2 SASEGT. The CDR3 sequence is CASGEIEGSNTEAFF. CDR3 DNA sequence: TGTGCCAGCGGTGAAATTGAGGGGTCGAACACTGAAGCTTTCTTT.

This clonotype was seen repeatedly, ten times or more. V gene TRBV7-6 combines with J gene TRBJ2-5; possibly TRBD1 or TRBD2 for D (5 bases each). The CDR3 has 15 residues. The germline gives CDR1 SGHVS, CDR2 FNYEAQ. Trimming left V 3 bases short and J 1 base short, with 12 bases between. CDR3 nucleotides: TGTGCCAGCAGCTTGGGACCCGAGATCCAAGAGACCCAGTACTTC. This gives the protein CASSLGPEIQETQYF.

This clonotype turned up a few times. V usage is TRBV7-2 and J usage is TRBJ2-5, with D perhaps TRBD1 (6 bases). The germline V gene has CDR1 SGHTA and CDR2 FQGNSA. This CDR3 contains 15 residues. Trimming pared 5 bases from V and 0 bases from J, leaving 13 bases between. Here the CDR3 reads CASSQGFGYQETQYF. CDR3 nucleotide sequence: TGTGCCAGCAGCCAGGGGTTCGGCTACCAAGAGACCCAGTACTTC.

The V gene is TRBV24-1, the J gene TRBJ2-3, with 8 bases matching TRBD1. This CDR3 is built from 12 residues. Germline CDR1 reads KGHDR; CDR2 reads SFDVKD. The junction had 7 bases not matched to a gene; V was cut back by 9 bases and J by 9 bases. CDR3 DNA sequence: TGTGCCACCCAAGGACAGGGTAAAACGCAGTATTTT. Its protein is CATQGQGKTQYF.

The chain uses TRBV10-3 and TRBJ1-2; perhaps TRBD1 as D (6 bases). Germline V gene data show CDR1 as ENHRY and CDR2 as SYGVKD. The CDR3 is 13 amino acids. The V gene lost 10 bases and the J gene lost 10 bases, with 22 bases spanning the gap. The chain's CDR3 is CASVEEQGYNYTF. CDR3 bases: TGTGCCAGCGTCGAGGAACAGGGTTATAACTACACCTTC.

V usage is TRBV30 and J usage is TRBJ1-1; D might be TRBD1 (5 bases). From germline, CDR1 is GTSNPN and CDR2 SVGIG (reference sequence). Trimming took 1 base from V and 3 from J, leaving 12 bases between them. This CDR3 contains 14 residues. This chain's CDR3 is CAWSGPGSHTEAFF. In DNA, the CDR3 is TGTGCCTGGAGTGGGCCAGGGTCCCACACTGAAGCTTTCTTT.

The chain's CDR3 is CSVVLNRANEAFF. CDR3 nucleotides: TGCAGCGTTGTTCTCAACAGGGCAAATGAAGCTTTCTTT. This chain joins TRBV29-1 and TRBJ1-1; possibly TRBD1 for D (6 bases). Trimming removed 4 bases at V and 7 bases at J, with 16 bases between. The CDR3 totals 13 residues. Germline-derived CDR1 and CDR2 are SQVTM and ANQGSEA.

The chain recombines TRBV6-6 with TRBJ2-7; a weak D match, TRBD2 (6 bases). CDR1 and CDR2 (germline): MNHNY, SVGAGI (reference sequence). V was pared by 0 bases and J by 0 bases, with 12 bases between. The CDR3 is 16 residues long. The CDR3 sequence is CASSYSRIAASYEQYF. The CDR3 DNA reads as TGTGCCAGCAGTTACTCGAGGATAGCGGCCTCCTACGAGCAGTACTTC.

This chain connects TRBV10-3 to TRBJ2-1, with TRBD2 identical over 10 bases. V dropped 6 bases and J dropped 5; count of bases not matched to a gene: 7. This CDR3 is 15 amino acids long. CDR1 is ENHRY, CDR2 SYGVKD, per germline. CDR3 sequence: CAIRESLAGDNEQFF. The CDR3 bases are TGTGCCATCAGAGAGAGTCTAGCGGGGGACAATGAGCAGTTCTTC.

This clonotype was seen at least ten times. The genes are TRBV15 and TRBJ2-3; tentatively, D is TRBD1 (6 bases). Germline V lookup: CDR1 LNHNV, CDR2 YYDKDF (reference sequence). V lost 8 bases, J lost 0 bases, and 15 bases lay in between. The length of the CDR3 is 15 residues. The CDR3 sequence: CATSLGGDSTDTQYF. The CDR3 DNA sequence: TGTGCCACCTCTTTAGGGGGAGATAGCACAGATACGCAGTATTTT. Full variable domain (outside the CDR3, taken from reference TRBV15 and TRBJ2-3): DAMVIQNPRYQVTQFGKPVTLSCSQTLNHNVMYWYQQKSSQAPKLLFHYYDKDFNNEADTPDNFQSRRPNTSFCFLDIRSPGLGDTAMYLCATSLGGDSTDTQYFGPGTRLTVL.

This chain connects TRBV5-8 to TRBJ2-2; maybe TRBD1 (5 bases). Trimming shortened V by 4 bases and J by 2 bases, and 15 bases separated the two germline ends. The CDR3 consists of 16 residues. CDR1 and CDR2 from the germline V gene are SGHTS and YDEGEE. CDR3 amino acids: CASSQVAGRNTGELFF. The CDR3 DNA reads as TGTGCCAGCAGCCAAGTTGCAGGGCGAAACACCGGGGAGCTGTTTTTT.

In its sample, this clonotype was seen many times. This chain links TRBV20-1 with TRBJ2-5; D is unresolved. This CDR3 is built from 14 residues. CDR1 DFQATT and CDR2 SNEGSKA come from the germline V gene (reference sequence). V shed 1 base and J shed 5 bases, with 14 bases lying between them. CDR3 protein: CSARAGSPGETQYF. The CDR3 bases are TGCAGTGCTAGAGCTGGCAGTCCTGGGGAGACCCAGTACTTC.

In its sample, this clonotype was seen many times. CDR3 sequence reads: CAIWTGNSNQPQHF. The CDR3 coding sequence is TGTGCCATATGGACAGGGAATAGCAATCAGCCCCAGCATTTT. This sequence joins TRBV10-3 and TRBJ1-5; 8 nucleotides align to TRBD1. The CDR3 runs 14 residues. The trim removed 9 bases at V and 0 bases at J, leaving 4 bases unmatched. The germline V gene has CDR1 ENHRY and CDR2 SYGVKD.

The J gene is TRBJ1-6, the V gene TRBV10-3; 8 nucleotides align to TRBD1. Trimming at V came to 6 bases and at J to 8 bases, leaving 0 bases not matched to a gene. This CDR3 comprises 12 residues. CDR1 ENHRY and CDR2 SYGVKD come from the germline V gene. This CDR3 is CAIRDRDSPLHF. Here the CDR3 DNA reads TGTGCCATCAGGGACAGGGATTCACCCCTCCACTTT.

This clonotype was recorded at least ten times. This chain connects TRBV27 to TRBJ1-6; unclear D gene. The CDR3 spans 13 residues. V was shortened by 3 bases and J by 7 bases, with 7 bases between the two germline ends. From germline, CDR1 is MNHEY and CDR2 SMNVEV (reference sequence). CDR3 coding DNA: TGTGCCAGCAGTTTGGTCTTGAATTCACCCCTCCACTTT. Its protein product is CASSLVLNSPLHF.